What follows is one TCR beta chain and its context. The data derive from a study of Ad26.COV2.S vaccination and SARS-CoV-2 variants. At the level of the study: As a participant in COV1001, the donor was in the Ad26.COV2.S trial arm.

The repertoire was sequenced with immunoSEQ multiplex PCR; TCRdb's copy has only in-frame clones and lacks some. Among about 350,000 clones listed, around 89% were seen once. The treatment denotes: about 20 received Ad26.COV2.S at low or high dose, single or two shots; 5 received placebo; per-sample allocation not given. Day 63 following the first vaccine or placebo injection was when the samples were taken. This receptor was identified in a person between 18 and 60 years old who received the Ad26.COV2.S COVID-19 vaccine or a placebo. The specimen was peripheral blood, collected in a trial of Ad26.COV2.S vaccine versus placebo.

CDR3 sequence reads: CSVKSGGITQYF. In nucleotides, the CDR3 is TGCAGCGTTAAGAGCGGGGGGATTACGCAGTATTTT. This rearrangement joins TRBV29-1 to TRBJ2-3; 9 positions match TRBD2. Germline trimming cut 5 bases from V and 8 bases from J; bases unmatched to any gene: 5. The germline CDR1 and CDR2 sequences are SQVTM and ANQGSEA. The CDR3 runs 12 residues.